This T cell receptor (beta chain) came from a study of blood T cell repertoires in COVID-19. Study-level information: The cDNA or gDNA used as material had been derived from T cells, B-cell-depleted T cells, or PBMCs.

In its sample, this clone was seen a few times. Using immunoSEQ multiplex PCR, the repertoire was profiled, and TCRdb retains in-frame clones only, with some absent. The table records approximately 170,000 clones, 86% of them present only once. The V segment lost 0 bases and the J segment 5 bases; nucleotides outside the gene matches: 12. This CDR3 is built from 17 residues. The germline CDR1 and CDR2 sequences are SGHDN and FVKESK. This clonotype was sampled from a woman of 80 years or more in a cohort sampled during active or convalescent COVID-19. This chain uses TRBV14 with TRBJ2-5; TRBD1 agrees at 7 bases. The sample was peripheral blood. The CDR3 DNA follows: TGTGCCAGCAGCCAAGATCGAAGAACAGGGGTTCGGGAGACCCAGTACTTC. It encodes CASSQDRRTGVRETQYF.